This is a list of T cell receptor beta chains from one sample in a study of blood T cell repertoires in COVID-19. Data came from immunoSEQ multiplex PCR; TCRdb stores just in-frame clones and leaves some out. The data contain 200,000 to 250,000 clones, around nine tenths of them singletons. The sequenced sample consisted of peripheral blood. The receptor set was obtained from a woman aged 55-75 years who had recovered from COVID-19. The CDR3 runs from the conserved cysteine through the conserved F or W. Each record gives: clone size, D gene, J gene, V gene, CDR3 protein, CDR3 DNA. A D gene is named only where the DNA matches it firmly. Some rows have no size entry. The others give once, few or many, or a class for an expanded clone.

abundance: NA; d_gene: NA; j_gene: TRBJ2-7; v_gene: TRBV7-9; CDR3aa: CASSFIQDYEQYF; CDR3nt: TGTGCCAGCAGCTTTATACAGGATTACGAGCAGTACTTC
abundance: NA; d_gene: NA; j_gene: TRBJ1-5; v_gene: TRBV19; CDR3aa: CASMESSYSNQPQHF; CDR3nt: TGTGCCAGTATGGAGTCCAGCTATAGCAATCAGCCCCAGCATTTT
abundance: NA; d_gene: TRBD1; j_gene: TRBJ1-2; v_gene: TRBV7-8; CDR3aa: CASSLRDREPTF; CDR3nt: TGTGCCAGCAGCCTAAGGGACAGGGAACCCACCTTC
abundance: NA; d_gene: TRBD2; j_gene: TRBJ2-3; v_gene: TRBV18; CDR3aa: CASSPRGLAGLINDAQYF; CDR3nt: TGTGCCAGCTCACCTCGGGGACTAGCGGGCCTGATAAACGATGCGCAGTATTTT
abundance: NA; d_gene: TRBD1; j_gene: TRBJ2-7; v_gene: TRBV7-6; CDR3aa: CASSLAHGQGYEQYF; CDR3nt: TGTGCCAGCAGCTTAGCGCACGGACAGGGCTACGAGCAGTACTTC
abundance: NA; d_gene: NA; j_gene: TRBJ1-1; v_gene: TRBV7-9; CDR3aa: CASSMNTEAFF; CDR3nt: TGTGCCTCGAGCATGAACACTGAAGCTTTCTTT
abundance: NA; d_gene: NA; j_gene: TRBJ2-3; v_gene: TRBV3-1/TRBV3-2; CDR3aa: CASSQLATTDTQYF; CDR3nt: TGTGCCAGCAGCCAACTAGCGACCACAGATACGCAGTATTTT
abundance: NA; d_gene: TRBD2; j_gene: TRBJ2-3; v_gene: TRBV28; CDR3aa: CASRRPGTSGSDTQYF; CDR3nt: TGTGCCAGCAGGAGACCCGGGACTAGCGGCTCGGATACGCAGTATTTT
abundance: NA; d_gene: NA; j_gene: TRBJ1-1; v_gene: TRBV4-1; CDR3aa: CASSPRGTFGTEAFF; CDR3nt: TGCGCCAGCAGCCCTCGAGGGACTTTCGGGACTGAAGCTTTCTTT
abundance: NA; d_gene: NA; j_gene: TRBJ2-3; v_gene: TRBV6-1; CDR3aa: CASSEGGFGHRYF; CDR3nt: TGTGCCAGCAGTGAAGGAGGGTTCGGGCATAGGTATTTT
abundance: many; d_gene: NA; j_gene: TRBJ1-2; v_gene: TRBV5-4; CDR3aa: CASSLVSPLYGYTF; CDR3nt: TGTGCCAGCAGCTTGGTGAGCCCCTTATATGGCTACACCTTC
abundance: NA; d_gene: TRBD1; j_gene: TRBJ2-5; v_gene: TRBV5-1; CDR3aa: CASSLGTGQETQYF; CDR3nt: TGCGCCAGCAGCCTAGGGACAGGGCAAGAGACCCAGTACTTC
abundance: NA; d_gene: NA; j_gene: TRBJ2-6; v_gene: TRBV7-8; CDR3aa: CASSSTGFGANVLTF; CDR3nt: TGTGCCAGCAGCTCTACAGGGTTCGGGGCCAACGTCCTGACTTTC
abundance: NA; d_gene: NA; j_gene: TRBJ2-5; v_gene: TRBV9; CDR3aa: CASSVEQVPWTQYF; CDR3nt: TGTGCCAGCAGCGTAGAACAGGTCCCGTGGACCCAGTACTTC
abundance: NA; d_gene: TRBD1; j_gene: TRBJ1-1; v_gene: TRBV27; CDR3aa: CASSRPGTAIPRF; CDR3nt: TGTGCCAGCTCCCGTCCGGGGACAGCGATACCGCGCTTT
abundance: NA; d_gene: TRBD1; j_gene: TRBJ1-2; v_gene: TRBV18; CDR3aa: CASSEVDRVYYGYTF; CDR3nt: TGTGCCAGCTCAGAGGTGGACAGGGTGTACTATGGCTACACCTTC
abundance: NA; d_gene: NA; j_gene: TRBJ1-5; v_gene: TRBV2; CDR3aa: CASSGVLYSNQPQHF; CDR3nt: TGTGCCAGCAGCGGGGTCTTATATAGCAATCAGCCCCAGCATTTT
abundance: NA; d_gene: TRBD2; j_gene: TRBJ2-7; v_gene: TRBV19; CDR3aa: CASSTTSGTSYEQYF; CDR3nt: TGTGCCAGTAGTACAACTAGCGGGACCTCCTACGAGCAGTACTTC
abundance: NA; d_gene: TRBD2; j_gene: TRBJ2-1; v_gene: TRBV7-9; CDR3aa: CASSPLAGGLNEQFF; CDR3nt: TGTGCCAGCAGCCCCCTAGCGGGGGGGCTTAATGAGCAGTTCTTC
abundance: NA; d_gene: NA; j_gene: TRBJ1-5; v_gene: TRBV6-5; CDR3aa: CASSQGSNQPQHF; CDR3nt: TGTGCCAGCAGCCAGGGGAGCAATCAGCCCCAGCATTTT
abundance: few; d_gene: TRBD2; j_gene: TRBJ2-7; v_gene: TRBV29-1; CDR3aa: CSVESAGGEQYF; CDR3nt: TGCAGCGTTGAAAGCGCGGGGGGCGAGCAGTACTTC
abundance: NA; d_gene: TRBD1; j_gene: TRBJ1-5; v_gene: TRBV28; CDR3aa: CASRDRLNQPQHF; CDR3nt: TGTGCCAGCAGGGACAGGCTCAATCAGCCCCAGCATTTT
abundance: many; d_gene: NA; j_gene: TRBJ2-2; v_gene: TRBV14; CDR3aa: CASSLVAGLATGELFF; CDR3nt: TGTGCCAGCAGCCTAGTGGCAGGGCTCGCCACCGGGGAGCTGTTTTTT
abundance: NA; d_gene: NA; j_gene: TRBJ2-3; v_gene: TRBV28; CDR3aa: CASERTDTQYF; CDR3nt: TGTGCCAGCGAGCGGACAGATACGCAGTATTTT
abundance: NA; d_gene: NA; j_gene: TRBJ1-4; v_gene: TRBV18; CDR3aa: CASSPSRGGYEKLFF; CDR3nt: TGTGCCAGCTCACCTTCGCGGGGCGGGTATGAAAAACTGTTTTTT
abundance: NA; d_gene: NA; j_gene: TRBJ2-7; v_gene: TRBV5-1; CDR3aa: CASSLAGDLSYEQYF; CDR3nt: TGCGCCAGCAGCTTGGCGGGGGATCTCTCCTACGAGCAGTACTTC
abundance: NA; d_gene: TRBD2; j_gene: TRBJ2-3; v_gene: TRBV2; CDR3aa: CASSGTSGGAFSADTQYF; CDR3nt: TGTGCCAGCAGCGGGACTAGCGGGGGGGCCTTCAGCGCAGATACGCAGTATTTT
abundance: NA; d_gene: TRBD1; j_gene: TRBJ1-1; v_gene: TRBV2; CDR3aa: CASSDARGMNTEAFF; CDR3nt: TGTGCCAGCAGTGATGCCAGGGGGATGAACACTGAAGCTTTCTTT
abundance: once; d_gene: NA; j_gene: TRBJ2-7; v_gene: TRBV3-1/TRBV3-2; CDR3aa: CASSPKVGDYEQYF; CDR3nt: TGTGCCAGCAGCCCGAAAGTAGGAGACTACGAGCAGTACTTC
abundance: NA; d_gene: TRBD1; j_gene: TRBJ1-3; v_gene: TRBV5-1; CDR3aa: CASSLAAGGGNTIYF; CDR3nt: TGCGCCAGCAGCTTGGCTGCAGGGGGTGGAAACACCATATATTTT
abundance: NA; d_gene: NA; j_gene: TRBJ2-1; v_gene: TRBV19; CDR3aa: CASSPIVYNEQFF; CDR3nt: TGTGCCAGTAGTCCCATAGTCTACAATGAGCAGTTCTTC
abundance: NA; d_gene: NA; j_gene: TRBJ1-4; v_gene: TRBV20-1; CDR3aa: CSASLQSNEKLFF; CDR3nt: TGCAGTGCTAGTTTACAGTCTAATGAAAAACTGTTTTTT
abundance: NA; d_gene: TRBD2; j_gene: TRBJ2-1; v_gene: TRBV14; CDR3aa: CASSLRAGGQDEQFF; CDR3nt: TGTGCCAGCAGCCTTCGGGCGGGGGGGCAGGATGAGCAGTTCTTC
abundance: NA; d_gene: NA; j_gene: TRBJ2-5; v_gene: TRBV5-8; CDR3aa: CASSLARGGRETQYF; CDR3nt: TGTGCCAGCAGCTTGGCCCGGGGAGGACGGGAGACCCAGTACTTC
abundance: NA; d_gene: NA; j_gene: TRBJ2-2; v_gene: TRBV18; CDR3aa: CASSSYTPGPNTGELFF; CDR3nt: TGTGCCAGCTCCTCTTACACCCCTGGGCCCAACACCGGGGAGCTGTTTTTT
abundance: NA; d_gene: NA; j_gene: TRBJ1-3; v_gene: TRBV9; CDR3aa: CASSATGGSRSGNTIYF; CDR3nt: TGTGCCAGCAGCGCCACGGGGGGGTCGCGGTCTGGAAACACCATATATTTT
abundance: NA; d_gene: TRBD2; j_gene: TRBJ2-3; v_gene: TRBV28; CDR3aa: CASSLTSGGGTDTQYF; CDR3nt: TGTGCCAGCAGTTTAACTAGCGGGGGGGGCACAGATACGCAGTATTTT
abundance: NA; d_gene: NA; j_gene: TRBJ2-2; v_gene: TRBV7-2; CDR3aa: CASSFGTRGSGELFF; CDR3nt: TGTGCCAGCAGCTTCGGGACTCGGGGGTCCGGGGAGCTGTTTTTT
abundance: NA; d_gene: TRBD1; j_gene: TRBJ2-7; v_gene: TRBV19; CDR3aa: CASSVRDRRGYEQYF; CDR3nt: TGTGCCAGTAGTGTACGGGACAGGCGCGGCTACGAGCAGTACTTC
abundance: NA; d_gene: NA; j_gene: TRBJ2-1; v_gene: TRBV11-2; CDR3aa: CASSLVRGGALSSYNEQFF; CDR3nt: TGTGCCAGCAGCTTAGTTCGAGGTGGAGCTTTGAGCTCCTACAATGAGCAGTTCTTC